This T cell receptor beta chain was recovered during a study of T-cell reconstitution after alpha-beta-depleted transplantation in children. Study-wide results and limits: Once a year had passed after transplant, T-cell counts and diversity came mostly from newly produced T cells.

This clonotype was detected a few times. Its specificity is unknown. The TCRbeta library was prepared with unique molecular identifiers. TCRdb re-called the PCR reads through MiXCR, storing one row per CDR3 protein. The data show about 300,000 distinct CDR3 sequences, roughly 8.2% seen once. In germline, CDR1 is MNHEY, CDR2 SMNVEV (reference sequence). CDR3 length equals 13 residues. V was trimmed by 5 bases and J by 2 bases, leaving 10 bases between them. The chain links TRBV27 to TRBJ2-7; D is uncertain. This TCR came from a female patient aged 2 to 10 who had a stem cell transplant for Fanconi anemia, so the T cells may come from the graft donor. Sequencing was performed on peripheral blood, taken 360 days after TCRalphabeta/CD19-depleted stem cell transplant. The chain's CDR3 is CASSIRLAYEQYF. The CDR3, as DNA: TGTGCCAGCAGTATTCGACTGGCCTACGAGCAGTACTTC.